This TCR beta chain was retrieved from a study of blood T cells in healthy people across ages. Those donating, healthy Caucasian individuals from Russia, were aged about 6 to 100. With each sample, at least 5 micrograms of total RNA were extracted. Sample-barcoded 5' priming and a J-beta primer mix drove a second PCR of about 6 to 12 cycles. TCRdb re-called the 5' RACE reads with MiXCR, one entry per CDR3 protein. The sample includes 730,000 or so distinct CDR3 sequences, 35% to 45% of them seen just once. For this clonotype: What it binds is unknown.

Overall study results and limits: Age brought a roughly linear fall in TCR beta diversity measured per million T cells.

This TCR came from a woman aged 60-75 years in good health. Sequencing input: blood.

CDR3 protein: CASTIGSVNYGYTF. CDR3 DNA: TGTGCCAGTACCATTGGGTCCGTAAACTATGGCTACACCTTC. The chain recombines TRBV19 with TRBJ1-2; D remains ambiguous. Germline V lookup: CDR1 LNHDA, CDR2 SQIVND (reference sequence). Between the trimmed V and J ends, which lost 7 bases and 2 bases, there was a span of 14 bases. The CDR3 runs to 14 residues.